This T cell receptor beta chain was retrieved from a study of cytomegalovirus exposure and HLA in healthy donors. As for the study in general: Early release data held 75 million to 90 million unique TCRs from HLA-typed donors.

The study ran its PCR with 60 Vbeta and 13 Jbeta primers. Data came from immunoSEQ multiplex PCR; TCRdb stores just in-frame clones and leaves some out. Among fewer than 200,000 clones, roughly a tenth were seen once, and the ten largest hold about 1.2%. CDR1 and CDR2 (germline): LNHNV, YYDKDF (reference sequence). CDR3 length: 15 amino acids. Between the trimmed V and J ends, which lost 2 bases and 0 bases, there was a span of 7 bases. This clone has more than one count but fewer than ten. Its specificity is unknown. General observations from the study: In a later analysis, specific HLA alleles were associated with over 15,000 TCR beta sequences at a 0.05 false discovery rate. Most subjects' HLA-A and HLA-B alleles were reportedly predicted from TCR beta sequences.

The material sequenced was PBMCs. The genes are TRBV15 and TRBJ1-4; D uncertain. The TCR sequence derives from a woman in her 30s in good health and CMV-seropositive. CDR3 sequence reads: CATSRSGTTNEKLFF. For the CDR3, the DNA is TGTGCCACCAGCAGATCCGGGACAACTAATGAAAAACTGTTTTTT.